Below, 5 T cell receptor beta chains from the same sample are listed, as sequenced in a study of tumor-infiltrating lymphocytes in primary liver carcinoma. Starting material of around 460 ng total RNA yielded TCR beta cDNA via a constant-region primer. For TCR beta, libraries were produced by three nested multiplex PCR rounds using slightly modified ARM-PCR. Each of the first two PCR rounds ran nine to ten cycles with TRBV1-TRBV30 forward and C-beta reverse primers. TCRdb re-analysed the multiplex PCR reads in MiXCR, keeping a single row per CDR3 protein. The data contain 75,000 to 80,000 distinct CDR3 sequences, 65% to 75% of them singletons. The study co-extracted DNA and RNA from 20-30 mg of unsorted bulk tissue. The sequencing sample was made of tumor-adjacent normal liver tissue. These receptors originate from a man aged 35 to 55 with primary liver carcinoma and hepatitis B virus infection.

As for this clonotype: This may stem from a read error, because a much larger clone lies one nucleotide away. The chain recombines TRBV5-1 with TRBJ2-7; D is uncertain. The V and J ends lost 7 bases and 0 bases respectively, with 14 bases between them. Germline V gene data show CDR1 as SGHRS and CDR2 as YFSETQ. The CDR3 contains 14 residues. This chain's CDR3 is CASGPRTDSYEQYF. CDR3 nucleotides: TGCGCCAGCGGCCCACGAACGGACTCCTACGAGCAGTACTTC.

About this clonotype itself: The germline gene is not matched at one end of the junction; a read error may be the cause. This rearrangement joins TRBV5-4 to TRBJ2-2; D not certain. This CDR3 comprises 12 residues. Germline lookup yields CDR1 SGHNT and CDR2 YYREEE (reference sequence). The DNA of the CDR3 is TGTGTCAGCAGCCTATGGACGGGGGAGCTGTTTTTT. Residues: CVSSLWTGELFF.

As regards this clonotype: A much larger clone is a single base away; this may be a read error. The rearrangement links TRBV10-3 to TRBJ2-3, with no clear D. This CDR3 contains 13 residues. CDR1 ENHRY and CDR2 SYGVKD come from the germline V gene. Trimming took off 11 bases at V and 3 bases at J, with 15 bases between the two ends. The CDR3 DNA reads as TGTGCCTCGCGCCTTCTGGTGACAGATACGCAGTATTTT. Its protein product is CASRLLVTDTQYF.

On this clonotype itself: The germline gene is not matched at one end of the junction; a read error may be the cause. The chain uses TRBV5-5 and TRBJ1-2; the match to TRBD1 covers 7 bases. Germline V CDR1 and CDR2: SGHKS, YYEKEE (reference sequence). There are 13 residues in the CDR3. The CDR3, as DNA: TGTGCCATCAGTCGGACAGGAACCTATCGCTACACCTTC. It encodes CAISRTGTYRYTF.

As for this clonotype: Without the conserved terminal phenylalanine or tryptophan, this CDR3 likely stems from a read error. The chain carries TRBV30 and TRBJ2-5; D is undetermined. The V gene's germline CDR1 is GTSNPN and CDR2 SVGIG (reference sequence). There are 12 residues in the CDR3. CDR3 amino acids: CAWSESLETQYL. The CDR3 coding sequence is TGCGCCTGGAGTGAGAGCCTAGAGACTCAGTACCTC.